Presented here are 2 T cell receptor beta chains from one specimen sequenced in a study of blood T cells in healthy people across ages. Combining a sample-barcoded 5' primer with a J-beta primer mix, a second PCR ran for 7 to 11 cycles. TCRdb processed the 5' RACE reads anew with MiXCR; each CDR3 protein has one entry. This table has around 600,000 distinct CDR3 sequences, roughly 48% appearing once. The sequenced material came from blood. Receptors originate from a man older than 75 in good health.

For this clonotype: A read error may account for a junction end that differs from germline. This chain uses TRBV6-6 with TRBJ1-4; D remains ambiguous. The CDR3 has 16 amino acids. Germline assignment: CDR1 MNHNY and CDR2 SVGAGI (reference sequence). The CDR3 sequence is CAGSYTPGGTNEKLFF. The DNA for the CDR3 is TGTGCCGGCAGTTACACTCCGGGAGGAACTAATGAAAAACTGTTTTTT.

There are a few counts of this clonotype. CDR3 nucleotides: TGCGCCAGCAGCCCCCAGGTGACTGGGGGGTACAATGAGCAGTTCTTC. The encoded protein is CASSPQVTGGYNEQFF. This chain connects TRBV4-3 to TRBJ2-1; D is perhaps TRBD2 (6 bases). The CDR3 totals 16 residues. V lost 4 bases and J 4 bases, leaving 17 bases between the germline ends. The germline gives CDR1 LGHNA, CDR2 YSLEER.